These 24 T cell receptor beta chains were sequenced from one sample in a study of cytomegalovirus exposure and HLA in healthy donors. Primers: 60 Vbeta forward and 13 Jbeta reverse. The table came from immunoSEQ multiplex PCR; TCRdb's copy has only in-frame clones and leaves some out. This table holds 120,000 or so clones, approximately 80% found once. The sequenced material came from PBMCs. The receptors shown here come from a man younger than 30 in good health and CMV-seronegative.

In this sample, this clone turned up a few times. The genes are TRBV19 and TRBJ2-3; 9 bases fit TRBD2. J was trimmed by 5 bases and V by 9 bases; bases with no gene match: 18. CDR3 size: 17 residues. Germline V lookup: CDR1 LNHDA, CDR2 SQIVND (reference sequence). The CDR3 DNA sequence: TGTGCCAGCCGACTGCGGGGGGGGCGTCTCTTCAAAGATACGCAGTATTTT. Translated: CASRLRGGRLFKDTQYF. The complete variable domain, with remaining parts taken from reference TRBV19 and TRBJ2-3, reads DGGITQSPKYLFRKEGQNVTLSCEQNLNHDAMYWYRQDPGQGLRLIYYSQIVNDFQKGDIAEGYSVSREKKESFPLTVTSAQKNPTAFYLCASRLRGGRLFKDTQYFGPGTRLTVL.

V usage is TRBV7-2 and J usage is TRBJ1-6, with 7 positions matching TRBD1. The J segment lost 6 bases and the V segment lost 4 bases, leaving 9 bases of the junction unmatched. Germline values: CDR1 SGHTA, CDR2 FQGNSA. The CDR3 sequence is 16 residues long. CDR3 in amino acids: CASSSSPTGSNSPLHF. Here the CDR3 DNA reads TGTGCCAGCAGCTCATCCCCGACAGGGAGTAATTCACCCCTCCACTTT. Complete variable domain (other parts from reference TRBV7-2 and TRBJ1-6): GAGVSQSPSNKVTEKGKDVELRCDPISGHTALYWYRQSLGQGLEFLIYFQGNSAPDKSGLPSDRFSAERTGGSVSTLTIQRTQQEDSAVYLCASSSSPTGSNSPLHFGNGTRLTVT.

This clone was detected only a few times. The rearrangement uses TRBV7-8 and TRBJ2-5; 9 bases align to TRBD1. The DNA matches TRBJ2-7 better at its end, which makes the J call doubtful. This CDR3 has 15 amino acids. Germline CDR1 SGHVS, CDR2 FQNEAQ. CDR3 protein: CASNPFRDRVYEQYF. Here the CDR3 DNA reads TGTGCCAGCAACCCTTTTCGGGACAGGGTATACGAGCAGTACTTC.

The rearrangement uses TRBV2 and TRBJ2-1, with 9 bases lining up with TRBD2. With V trimmed by 2 bases and J by 13 bases, 9 bases remained unmatched. This CDR3 spans 14 amino acids. Germline lookup yields CDR1 SNHLY and CDR2 FYNNEI. CDR3 DNA: TGTGCCAGCAGTGAACTAGCGGGGATAGGGGCTCAGTTCTTC. This translates into CASSELAGIGAQFF.

This clone has more than one count but fewer than ten. Germline is not matched at one junction end, which may reflect a read error. This chain connects TRBV7-9 to TRBJ1-3, with 9 positions matching TRBD1. The CDR3 is 18 residues long. CDR1 SEHNR and CDR2 FQNEAQ come from the germline V gene (reference sequence). The CDR3 nucleotides are TGTTCCAGCAGCTTAGCTCAAGGGACAGGGCGCTCTGGAAACACCATATATTTT. Its protein is CSSSLAQGTGRSGNTIYF.

The J gene is TRBJ2-2, the V gene TRBV6-5; 9 nucleotides line up with TRBD1. The trim removed 6 bases at V and 9 bases at J, leaving 11 bases unmatched. The CDR3 spans 15 residues. The germline V gene encodes CDR1 MNHEY and CDR2 SVGAGI. CDR3 region: CASSRDRASDRELFF. Written as DNA, the CDR3 is TGTGCCAGCAGCAGGGACAGGGCCTCAGATCGGGAGCTGTTTTTT.

V and J are TRBV11-1 and TRBJ2-2; perhaps TRBD1 as D (6 bases). Germline V gene sequence: CDR1 SGHAT, CDR2 FQDESV (reference sequence). The V end was cut by 2 bases, the J end by 4 bases, with 11 bases between. This CDR3 is built from 15 residues. The CDR3 DNA follows: TGTGCCAGCAGCTTAAAGACAGGCGTCACCGGGGAGCTGTTTTTT. Translating it yields CASSLKTGVTGELFF.

The chain couples TRBV6-5 to TRBJ2-7; a possible D gene is TRBD2 (5 bases). The V end was cut by 0 bases, the J end by 4 bases, with 10 bases between. Germline-derived CDR1 and CDR2 are MNHEY and SVGAGI. The CDR3 sequence is 14 residues long. CDR3 coding DNA: TGTGCCAGCAGTTACTCGAATGAGGGTTACGAGCAGTACTTC. This encodes CASSYSNEGYEQYF.

The J gene is TRBJ1-6, the V gene TRBV27; perhaps TRBD1 as D (5 bases). V was pared by 2 bases and J by 4 bases, with 9 bases between. In germline, CDR1 is MNHEY, CDR2 SMNVEV (reference sequence). The CDR3 extends over 15 amino acids. CDR3 in amino acids: CASSLSDSYNSPLHF. As DNA, the CDR3 is TGTGCCAGCAGTTTAAGCGACAGTTATAATTCACCCCTCCACTTT.

This clone showed up just a few times. The chain carries TRBV29-1 and TRBJ1-2; 7 bases line up with TRBD1. The germline CDR1 and CDR2 sequences are SQVTM and ANQGSEA. This CDR3 is built from 13 residues. Unmatched junction bases numbered 9, after V lost 7 bases and J lost 4 bases. The CDR3 nucleotides read TGCAGCGCGGGGACAGAAGCTTTCTATGGCTACACCTTC. As protein: CSAGTEAFYGYTF.

The chain has TRBV5-6 and TRBJ2-5; 9 bases are shared with TRBD1. Germline CDR1 reads SGHDT; CDR2 reads YYEEEE. The CDR3 extends over 15 amino acids. V lost 4 bases, J lost 5 bases, and 9 bases stayed unmatched. The CDR3 protein is CASSPRDRVMETQYF. CDR3 coding DNA: TGTGCCAGCAGCCCCCGGGACAGGGTAATGGAGACCCAGTACTTC.

The chain couples TRBV6-5 to TRBJ2-1; D call uncertain. Trimming pared 6 bases from V and 2 bases from J, leaving 8 bases between. Per the germline V gene, CDR1 is MNHEY and CDR2 is SVGAGI. The CDR3 has 13 amino acids. The CDR3 DNA reads TGTGCCAGCAGCTACCGGGCCTACAATGAGCAGTTCTTC. Its protein product is CASSYRAYNEQFF.

This chain links TRBV5-8 with TRBJ2-7; D is possibly TRBD2 (5 bases). The CDR3 has 14 residues. With 0 bases removed from V and 1 base from J, the gap between germline ends came to 8 bases. CDR1 is SGHTS, CDR2 YDEGEE, per germline. CDR3 nucleotides: TGTGCCAGCAGCTTGGCCGGGGTGTCCTACGAGCAGTACTTC. Protein: CASSLAGVSYEQYF.

The rearrangement uses TRBV7-2 and TRBJ2-4; TRBD1 is a possible D gene (6 bases). Trimming stripped 4 bases from V and 0 bases from J, with 13 bases between. Germline lookup yields CDR1 SGHTA and CDR2 FQGNSA. This CDR3 has 16 residues. The DNA of the CDR3 is TGTGCCAGCAGCTACGACAGGTCACAAGCCAAAAACATTCAGTACTTC. This encodes CASSYDRSQAKNIQYF.

The chain links TRBV7-8 to TRBJ1-5, with 7 bases lining up with TRBD1. Trimming cost V 0 bases and J 5 bases; bases outside gene matches: 4. From germline, CDR1 is SGHVS and CDR2 FQNEAQ. CDR3 length: 15 amino acids. The CDR3 DNA sequence: TGTGCCAGCAGCTTAGCATACGACAGGGATCAGCCCCAGCATTTT. It translates to CASSLAYDRDQPQHF. Combining the CDR3 with reference TRBV7-8 and TRBJ1-5 gives the whole variable domain GAGVSQSPRYKVAKRGQDVALRCDPISGHVSLFWYQQALGQGPEFLTYFQNEAQLDKSGLPSDRFFAERPEGSVSTLKIQRTQQEDSAVYLCASSLAYDRDQPQHFGDGTRLSIL.

This chain connects TRBV5-1 to TRBJ2-2; no clear D. The germline CDR1 and CDR2 sequences are SGHRS and YFSETQ. Trimming stripped 1 base from V and 2 bases from J, with 12 bases between. CDR3 length equals 16 residues. The CDR3 coding sequence is TGCGCCAGCAGCTTGCAACAGAATTATAACACCGGGGAGCTGTTTTTT. This translates into CASSLQQNYNTGELFF. The whole variable domain, remainder taken from reference TRBV5-1 and TRBJ2-2, is KAGVTQTPRYLIKTRGQQVTLSCSPISGHRSVSWYQQTPGQGLQFLFEYFSETQRNKGNFPGRFSGRQFSNSRSEMNVSTLELGDSALYLCASSLQQNYNTGELFFGEGSRLTVL.

The chain recombines TRBV6-1 with TRBJ1-3; weak D call: TRBD1 (5 bases). The ends were cut back, 6 bases at V and 0 bases at J, with 12 bases in the middle. The CDR3 contains 15 residues. The germline V gene has CDR1 MNHNS and CDR2 SASEGT. The CDR3 sequence: CASSPQGSSGNTIYF. CDR3 sequence (DNA): TGTGCCAGCAGCCCTCAGGGTTCCTCTGGAAACACCATATATTTT.

This clone has only one observation. This specimen includes other DNA sequences encoding the same CDR3. The gene calls are TRBV19 and TRBJ2-1; 9 bases map to TRBD2. Looked up from germline, CDR1 is LNHDA and CDR2 is SQIVND (reference sequence). Unmatched junction bases numbered 8, after V lost 5 bases and J lost 9 bases. There are 14 residues in the CDR3. CDR3 residues: CASSLAGGPGEQFF. The CDR3 DNA sequence: TGTGCCAGTAGTCTGGCGGGGGGGCCTGGTGAGCAGTTCTTC.

The V call is TRBV5-1, the J call TRBJ2-7; D perhaps matches TRBD1 (5 bases). The CDR3 covers 14 residues. Deletions cut 0 bases from V and 5 bases from J, with 12 bases between. CDR1 and CDR2 from the germline V gene are SGHRS and YFSETQ. CDR3 protein: CASSLAGSSNEQYF. The CDR3 region has the DNA TGCGCCAGCAGCTTGGCAGGGTCTTCCAACGAGCAGTACTTC.

V is TRBV5-1 and J is TRBJ2-4; TRBD2 agrees at 8 bases. The CDR3 runs to 17 residues. Germline CDR1 is SGHRS and CDR2 is YFSETQ. The V gene end was trimmed by 2 bases and the J gene end by 7 bases; junction bases not matched to a gene: 14. CDR3 amino acids: CASSFELSGGLRNIQYF. The DNA for the CDR3 is TGCGCCAGCAGCTTCGAGTTGTCGGGGGGGCTTCGGAACATTCAGTACTTC. The variable domain in full, completed from reference TRBV5-1 and TRBJ2-4, reads KAGVTQTPRYLIKTRGQQVTLSCSPISGHRSVSWYQQTPGQGLQFLFEYFSETQRNKGNFPGRFSGRQFSNSRSEMNVSTLELGDSALYLCASSFELSGGLRNIQYFGAGTRLSVL.

This clone was counted a few times. This chain links TRBV7-6 with TRBJ2-1, with a weak D call TRBD1 (6 bases). Trimming left V 5 bases short and J 1 base short, with 24 bases between. This CDR3 spans 19 amino acids. CDR1 and CDR2 (germline): SGHVS, FNYEAQ. The CDR3 nucleotides are TGTGCCAGCAGCGTGAGGGCTGGGGGCGGTGGTAGATCCTACAATGAGCAGTTCTTC. Its translation is CASSVRAGGGGRSYNEQFF.

The chain employs TRBV7-9 and TRBJ2-7, with a weak D call TRBD2 (6 bases). The germline V gene encodes CDR1 SEHNR and CDR2 FQNEAQ (reference sequence). The CDR3 spans 15 residues. With 5 bases removed from V and 3 bases from J, the gap between germline ends came to 17 bases. The CDR3 region has the DNA TGTGCCAGCAGCCCCGGGAGTGGTGTTCGCTACGAGCAGTACTTC. Translating it yields CASSPGSGVRYEQYF.

This rearrangement joins TRBV6-6 to TRBJ1-3; D is possibly TRBD1 (5 bases). Germline CDR1 MNHNY, CDR2 SVGAGI (reference sequence). Trimming shortened V by 0 bases and J by 3 bases, and 12 bases separated the two germline ends. The CDR3 consists of 16 residues. The CDR3 loop reads CASSYSNRQNGNTIYF. The CDR3 DNA reads TGTGCCAGCAGTTACTCGAACCGACAGAATGGAAACACCATATATTTT.

This sequence joins TRBV11-3 and TRBJ2-7, with D possibly matching TRBD1 (6 bases). The CDR3 contains 12 residues. Trimming removed 5 bases from V and 9 bases from J, with 14 bases in between. The germline V gene has CDR1 SGHNT and CDR2 YENEEA. The CDR3 sequence is CASSLGHLGQYF. CDR3 DNA sequence: TGTGCCAGCAGCCTGGGACACCTCGGGCAGTACTTC.